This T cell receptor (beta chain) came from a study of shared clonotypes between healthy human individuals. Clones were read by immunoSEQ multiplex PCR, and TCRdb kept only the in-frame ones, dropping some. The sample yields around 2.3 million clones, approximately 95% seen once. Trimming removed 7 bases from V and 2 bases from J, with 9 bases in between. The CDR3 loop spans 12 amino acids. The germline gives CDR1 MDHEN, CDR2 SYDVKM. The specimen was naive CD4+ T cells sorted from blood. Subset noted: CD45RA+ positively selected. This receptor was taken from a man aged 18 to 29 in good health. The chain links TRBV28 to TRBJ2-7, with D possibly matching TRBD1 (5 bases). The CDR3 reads CASKTRAYEQYF. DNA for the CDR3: TGTGCCAGCAAAACCAGGGCCTACGAGCAGTACTTC.